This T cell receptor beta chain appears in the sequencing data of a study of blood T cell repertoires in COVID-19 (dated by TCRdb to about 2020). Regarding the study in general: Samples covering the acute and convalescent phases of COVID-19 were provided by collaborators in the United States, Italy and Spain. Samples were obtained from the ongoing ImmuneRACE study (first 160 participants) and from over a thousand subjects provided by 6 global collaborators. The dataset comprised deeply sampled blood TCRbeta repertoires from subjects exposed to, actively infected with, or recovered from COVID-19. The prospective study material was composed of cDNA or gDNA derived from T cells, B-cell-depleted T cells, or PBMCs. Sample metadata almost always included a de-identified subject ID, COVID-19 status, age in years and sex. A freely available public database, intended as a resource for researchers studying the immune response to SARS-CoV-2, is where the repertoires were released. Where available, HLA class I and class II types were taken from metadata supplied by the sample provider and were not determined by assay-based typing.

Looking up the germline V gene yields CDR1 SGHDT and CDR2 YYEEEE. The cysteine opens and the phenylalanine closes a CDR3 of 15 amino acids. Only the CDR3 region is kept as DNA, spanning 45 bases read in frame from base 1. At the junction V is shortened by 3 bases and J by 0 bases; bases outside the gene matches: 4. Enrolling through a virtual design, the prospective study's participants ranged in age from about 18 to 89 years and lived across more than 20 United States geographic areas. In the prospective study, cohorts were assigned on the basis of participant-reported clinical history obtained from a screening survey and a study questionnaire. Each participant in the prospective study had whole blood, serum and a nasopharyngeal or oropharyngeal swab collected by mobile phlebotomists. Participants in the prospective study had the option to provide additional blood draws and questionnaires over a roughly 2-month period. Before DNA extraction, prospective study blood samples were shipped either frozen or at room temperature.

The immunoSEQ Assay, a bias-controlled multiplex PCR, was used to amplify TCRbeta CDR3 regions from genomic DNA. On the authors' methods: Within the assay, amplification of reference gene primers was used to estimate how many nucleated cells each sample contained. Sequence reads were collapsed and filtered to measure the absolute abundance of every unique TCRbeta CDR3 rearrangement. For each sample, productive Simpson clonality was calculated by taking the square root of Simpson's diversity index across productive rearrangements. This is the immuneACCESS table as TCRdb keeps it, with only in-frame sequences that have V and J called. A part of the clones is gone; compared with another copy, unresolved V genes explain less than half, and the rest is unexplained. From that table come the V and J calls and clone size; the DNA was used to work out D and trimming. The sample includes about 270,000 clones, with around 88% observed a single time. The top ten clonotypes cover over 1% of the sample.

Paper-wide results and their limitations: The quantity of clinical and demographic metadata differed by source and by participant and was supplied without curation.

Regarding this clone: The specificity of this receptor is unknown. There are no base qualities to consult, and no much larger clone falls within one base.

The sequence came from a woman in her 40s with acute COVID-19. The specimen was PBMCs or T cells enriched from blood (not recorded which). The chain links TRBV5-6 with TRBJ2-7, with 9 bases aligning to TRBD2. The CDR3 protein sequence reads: CASSSAGLASYEQYF. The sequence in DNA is TGTGCCAGCAGCTCAGCGGGACTAGCCTCCTACGAGCAGTACTTC. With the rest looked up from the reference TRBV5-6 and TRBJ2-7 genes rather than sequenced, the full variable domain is DAGVTQSPTHLIKTRGQQVTLRCSPKSGHDTVSWYQQALGQGPQFIFQYYEEEERQRGNFPDRFSGHQFPNYSSELNVNALLLGDSALYLCASSSAGLASYEQYFGPGTRLTVT.